This T cell receptor beta chain was sequenced for a study of T cell changes during pregnancy in multiple sclerosis. The CDR3 spans 15 residues. Trimming took off 1 base at V and 0 bases at J, with 7 bases between the two ends. Germline CDR1 reads SGHTA; CDR2 reads FQGNSA. TCRdb's copy holds only in-frame clones and misses some; the assay was immunoSEQ multiplex PCR. The table records around 75,000 clones, 75% to 95% of them present only once. The specimen comprised CD4+ T cells from peripheral blood mononuclear cells, sampled in the third trimester of pregnancy. The rearrangement joins TRBV7-2 to TRBJ1-3; D remains ambiguous. The source of this sequence is a female donor in good health, enrolled as a control in a pregnancy study. DNA for the CDR3: TGTGCCAGCAGCTTAGTGGAGAGCTCTGGAAACACCATATATTTT. Translation gives CASSLVESSGNTIYF.